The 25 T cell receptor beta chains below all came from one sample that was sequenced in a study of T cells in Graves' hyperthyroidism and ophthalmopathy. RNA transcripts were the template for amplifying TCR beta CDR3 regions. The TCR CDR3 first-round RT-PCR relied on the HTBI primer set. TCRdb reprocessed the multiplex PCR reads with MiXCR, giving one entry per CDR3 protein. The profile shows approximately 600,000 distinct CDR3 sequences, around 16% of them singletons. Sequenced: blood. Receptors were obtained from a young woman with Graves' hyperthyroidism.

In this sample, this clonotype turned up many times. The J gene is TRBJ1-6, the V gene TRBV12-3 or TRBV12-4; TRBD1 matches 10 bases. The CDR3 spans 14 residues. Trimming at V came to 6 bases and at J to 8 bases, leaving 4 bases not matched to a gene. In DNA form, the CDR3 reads TGTGCCAGCAGCCGACAGGGGGCGGATTCACCCCTCCACTTT. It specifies CASSRQGADSPLHF.

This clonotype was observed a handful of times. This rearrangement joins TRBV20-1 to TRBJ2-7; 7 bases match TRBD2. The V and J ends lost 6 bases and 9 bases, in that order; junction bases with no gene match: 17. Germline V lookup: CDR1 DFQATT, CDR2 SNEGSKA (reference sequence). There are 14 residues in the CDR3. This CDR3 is CSATRRGGTIGQYF. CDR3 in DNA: TGCAGTGCCACGCGGAGGGGTGGGACTATCGGGCAGTACTTC.

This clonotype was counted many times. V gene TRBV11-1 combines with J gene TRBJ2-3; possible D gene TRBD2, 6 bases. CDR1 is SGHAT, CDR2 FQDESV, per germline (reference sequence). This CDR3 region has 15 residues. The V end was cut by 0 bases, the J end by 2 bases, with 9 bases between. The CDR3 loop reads CASSLALANTDTQYF. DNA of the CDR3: TGTGCCAGCAGCTTAGCGCTAGCGAACACAGATACGCAGTATTTT.

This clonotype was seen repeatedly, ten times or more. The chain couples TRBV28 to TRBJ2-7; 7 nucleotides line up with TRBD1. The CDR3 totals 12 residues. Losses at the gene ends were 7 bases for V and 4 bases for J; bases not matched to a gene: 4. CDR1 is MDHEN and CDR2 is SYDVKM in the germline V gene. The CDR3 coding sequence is TGTGCCAGCAAAACAGGGGAATACGAGCAGTACTTC. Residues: CASKTGEYEQYF.

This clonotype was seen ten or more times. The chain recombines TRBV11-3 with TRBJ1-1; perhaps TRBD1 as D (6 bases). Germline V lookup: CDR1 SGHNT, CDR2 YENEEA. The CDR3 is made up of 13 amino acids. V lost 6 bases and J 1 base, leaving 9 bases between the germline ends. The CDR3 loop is CASRDSSNTEAFF. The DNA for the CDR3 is TGTGCCAGCAGGGACAGCTCGAACACTGAAGCTTTCTTT.

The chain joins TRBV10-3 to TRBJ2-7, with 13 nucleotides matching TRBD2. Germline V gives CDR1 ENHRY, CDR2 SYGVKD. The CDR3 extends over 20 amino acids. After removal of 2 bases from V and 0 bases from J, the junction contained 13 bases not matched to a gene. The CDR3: CAISELWTSGRGGSSYEQYF. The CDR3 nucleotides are TGTGCCATCAGTGAGCTGTGGACTAGCGGGAGAGGCGGAAGCTCCTACGAGCAGTACTTC.

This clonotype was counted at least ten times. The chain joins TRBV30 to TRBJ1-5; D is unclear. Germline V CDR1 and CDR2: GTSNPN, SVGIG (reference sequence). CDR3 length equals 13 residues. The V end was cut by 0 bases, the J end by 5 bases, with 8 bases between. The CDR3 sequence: CAWSVRRDQPQHF. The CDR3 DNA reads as TGTGCCTGGAGTGTACGAAGGGATCAGCCCCAGCATTTT.

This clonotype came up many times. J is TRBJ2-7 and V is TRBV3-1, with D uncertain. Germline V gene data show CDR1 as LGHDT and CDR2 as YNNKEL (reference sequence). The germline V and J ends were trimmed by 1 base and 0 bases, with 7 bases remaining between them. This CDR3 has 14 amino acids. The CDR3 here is CASSQGLYSYEQYF. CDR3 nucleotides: TGTGCCAGCAGCCAAGGATTATACTCCTACGAGCAGTACTTC.

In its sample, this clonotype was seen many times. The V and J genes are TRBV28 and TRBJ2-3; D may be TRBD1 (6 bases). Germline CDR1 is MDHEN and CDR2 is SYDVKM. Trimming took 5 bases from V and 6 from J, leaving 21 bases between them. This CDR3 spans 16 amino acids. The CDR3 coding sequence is TGTGCCAGCAGTCTACTGACAGGCCTGCGCGCCGATACGCAGTATTTT. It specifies CASSLLTGLRADTQYF.

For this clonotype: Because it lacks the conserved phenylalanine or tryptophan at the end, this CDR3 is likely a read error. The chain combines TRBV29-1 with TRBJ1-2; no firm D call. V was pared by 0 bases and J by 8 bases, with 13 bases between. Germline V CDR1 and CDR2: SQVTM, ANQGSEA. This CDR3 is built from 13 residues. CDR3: CSVEDPWAGGYTL. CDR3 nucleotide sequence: TGCAGCGTTGAAGATCCTTGGGCGGGGGGCTACACCCTC.

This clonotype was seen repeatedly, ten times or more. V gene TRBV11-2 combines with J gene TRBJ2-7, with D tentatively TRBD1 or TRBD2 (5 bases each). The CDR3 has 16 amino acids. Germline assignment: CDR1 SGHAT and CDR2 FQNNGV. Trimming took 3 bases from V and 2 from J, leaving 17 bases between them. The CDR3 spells CASSLGLEGFTYEQYF. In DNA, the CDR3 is TGTGCCAGCAGCTTGGGCTTAGAGGGGTTCACCTACGAGCAGTACTTC.

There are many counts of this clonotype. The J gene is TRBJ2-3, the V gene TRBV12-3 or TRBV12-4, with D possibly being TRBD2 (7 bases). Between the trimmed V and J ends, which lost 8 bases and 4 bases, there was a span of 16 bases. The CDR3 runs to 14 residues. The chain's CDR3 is CASARGAVPDTQYF. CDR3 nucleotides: TGTGCCAGCGCTCGGGGGGCCGTTCCAGATACGCAGTATTTT.

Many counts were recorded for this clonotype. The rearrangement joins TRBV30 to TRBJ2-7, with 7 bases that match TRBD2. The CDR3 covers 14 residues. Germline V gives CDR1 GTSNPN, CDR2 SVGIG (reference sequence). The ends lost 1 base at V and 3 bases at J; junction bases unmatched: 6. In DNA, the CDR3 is TGTGCCTGGAGTGACTCGAGGACTAGCTACGAGCAGTACTTC. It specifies CAWSDSRTSYEQYF.

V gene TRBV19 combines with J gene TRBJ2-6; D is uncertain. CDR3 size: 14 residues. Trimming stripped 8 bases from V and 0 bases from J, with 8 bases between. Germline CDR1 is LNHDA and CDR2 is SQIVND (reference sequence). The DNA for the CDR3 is TGTGCCAGTCTTGTTACCTCTGGGGCCAACGTCCTGACTTTC. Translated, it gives CASLVTSGANVLTF.

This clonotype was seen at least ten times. CDR3 nucleotides: TGTGCCTCGGCCCCCACGAGGGGTAAAGAGACCCAGTACTTC. It is translated as CASAPTRGKETQYF. This chain connects TRBV28 to TRBJ2-5; either TRBD1 or TRBD2 may fit D (5 bases each). This CDR3 has 14 residues. Germline V gene lookup returns CDR1 MDHEN and CDR2 SYDVKM. V shed 11 bases and J shed 3 bases, with 19 bases lying between them. Using reference TRBV28 and TRBJ2-5 for the parts outside the CDR3, the full variable domain is DVKVTQSSRYLVKRTGEKVFLECVQDMDHENMFWYRQDPGLGLRLIYFSYDVKMKEKGDIPEGYSVSREKKERFSLILESASTNQTSMYLCASAPTRGKETQYFGPGTRLLVL.

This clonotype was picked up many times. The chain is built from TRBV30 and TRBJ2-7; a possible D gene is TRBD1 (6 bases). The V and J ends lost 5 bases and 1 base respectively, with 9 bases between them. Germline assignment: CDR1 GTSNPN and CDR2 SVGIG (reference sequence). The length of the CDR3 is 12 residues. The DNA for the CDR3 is TGTGCCTGGGATGACAGGTCCTACGAGCAGTACTTC. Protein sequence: CAWDDRSYEQYF.

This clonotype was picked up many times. The CDR3 DNA reads as TGTGCCATCCTAAGGACACGACGAATAGACTATGGCTACACCTTC. Residues: CAILRTRRIDYGYTF. The V and J genes are TRBV7-9 and TRBJ1-2, with D perhaps TRBD1 (5 bases). The CDR3 loop spans 15 amino acids. From germline, CDR1 is SEHNR and CDR2 FQNEAQ (reference sequence). Deletions cut 10 bases from V and 3 bases from J, with 21 bases between.

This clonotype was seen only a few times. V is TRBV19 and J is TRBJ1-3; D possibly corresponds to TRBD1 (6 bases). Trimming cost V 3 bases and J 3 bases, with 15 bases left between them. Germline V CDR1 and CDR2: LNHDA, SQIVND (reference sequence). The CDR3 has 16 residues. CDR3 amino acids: CASSIGAGASGNTIYF. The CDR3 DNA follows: TGTGCCAGTAGTATCGGTGCGGGGGCCAGTGGAAACACCATATATTTT.

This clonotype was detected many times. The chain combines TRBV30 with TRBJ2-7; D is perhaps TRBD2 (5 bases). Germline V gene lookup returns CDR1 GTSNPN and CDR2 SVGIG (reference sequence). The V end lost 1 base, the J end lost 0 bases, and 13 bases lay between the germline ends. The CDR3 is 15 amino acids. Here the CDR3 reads CAWSGGRASSYEQYF. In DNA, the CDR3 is TGTGCCTGGAGTGGTGGGCGGGCCAGCTCCTACGAGCAGTACTTC.

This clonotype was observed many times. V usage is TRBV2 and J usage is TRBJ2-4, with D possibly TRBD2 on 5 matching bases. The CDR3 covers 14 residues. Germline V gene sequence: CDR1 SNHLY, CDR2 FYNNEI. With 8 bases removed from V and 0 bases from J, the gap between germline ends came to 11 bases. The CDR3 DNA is TGTGCCAGCGCGGGCACCCTAGCCAAAAACATTCAGTACTTC. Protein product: CASAGTLAKNIQYF.

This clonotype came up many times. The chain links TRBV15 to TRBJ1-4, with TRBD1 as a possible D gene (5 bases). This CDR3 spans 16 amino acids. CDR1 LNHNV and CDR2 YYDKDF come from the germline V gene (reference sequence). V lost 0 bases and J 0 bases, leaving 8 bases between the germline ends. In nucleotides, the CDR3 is TGTGCCACCAGCAGAGATCCAGGGCCAACTAATGAAAAACTGTTTTTT. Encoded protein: CATSRDPGPTNEKLFF.

The CDR3 DNA reads TGTGCCAGCAGCGTAGGCGGGGTCTACAATGAGCAGTTCTTC. It codes for CASSVGGVYNEQFF. This chain connects TRBV9 to TRBJ2-1, with a tentative D call TRBD2 (6 bases). The ends were cut back, 0 bases at V and 3 bases at J, with 7 bases in the middle. The CDR3 runs 14 residues. In germline, CDR1 is SGDLS, CDR2 YYNGEE. Combining the CDR3 with reference TRBV9 and TRBJ2-1 gives the whole variable domain DSGVTQTPKHLITATGQRVTLRCSPRSGDLSVYWYQQSLDQGLQFLIQYYNGEERAKGNILERFSAQQFPDLHSELNLSSLELGDSALYFCASSVGGVYNEQFFGPGTRLTVL.

CDR3 DNA: TGTGCCAGCAGGGAGACAGGGATCAATTCACCCCTCCACTTT. Translation: CASRETGINSPLHF. The chain combines TRBV11-2 with TRBJ1-6, with TRBD1 identical over 7 bases. Germline CDR1 is SGHAT and CDR2 is FQNNGV. V was clipped by 6 bases and J by 7 bases; unmatched bases: 6. This CDR3 has 14 amino acids. Complete variable domain (other parts from reference TRBV11-2 and TRBJ1-6): EAGVAQSPRYKIIEKRQSVAFWCNPISGHATLYWYQQILGQGPKLLIQFQNNGVVDDSQLPKDRFSAERLKGVDSTLKIQPAKLEDSAVYLCASRETGINSPLHFGNGTRLTVT.

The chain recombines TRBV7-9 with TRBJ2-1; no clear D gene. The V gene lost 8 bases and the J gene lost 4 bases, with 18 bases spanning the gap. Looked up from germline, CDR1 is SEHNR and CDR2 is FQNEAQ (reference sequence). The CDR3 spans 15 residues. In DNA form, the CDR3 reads TGTGCCAGCCTCCCAAGGGATTTTCCGTACAATGAGCAGTTCTTC. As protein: CASLPRDFPYNEQFF.

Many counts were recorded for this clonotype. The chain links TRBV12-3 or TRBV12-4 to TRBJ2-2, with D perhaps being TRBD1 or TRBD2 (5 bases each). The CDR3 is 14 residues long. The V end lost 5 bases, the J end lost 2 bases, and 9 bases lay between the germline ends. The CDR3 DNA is TGTGCCAGCAGTCGTGGGGGAAACACCGGGGAGCTGTTTTTT. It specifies CASSRGGNTGELFF.